The next 8 T cell receptor beta chains were all read from a single sample in a study of CD8 T cells in ankylosing spondylitis. Study findings and constraints: Ankylosing spondylitis blood appeared to carry a characteristic TCR beta motif of several highly homologous variants.

TCRdb used MiXCR to reprocess the 5' RACE reads, holding one entry per CDR3 protein. The profile shows hundreds of thousands of distinct CDR3 sequences, over 9.5% of them singletons. These receptors are not linked to any known antigen. The specimen was blood, either unsorted or a sorted T cell fraction (not recorded which). The receptor set was obtained from a male donor with ankylosing spondylitis.

The chain employs TRBV5-5 and TRBJ2-7; possible D gene TRBD1, 6 bases. CDR3 length: 14 residues. V was clipped by 5 bases and J by 3 bases, with 15 bases between them. Germline V gene sequence: CDR1 SGHKS, CDR2 YYEKEE (reference sequence). Here the CDR3 reads CASRGGFRSYEQYF. The CDR3 nucleotides are TGTGCCAGCAGAGGGGGTTTTAGAAGCTACGAGCAGTACTTC.

This clonotype was counted a few times. The chain recombines TRBV7-2 with TRBJ2-1; D gene ambiguous. This CDR3 spans 15 amino acids. From germline, CDR1 is SGHTA and CDR2 FQGNSA. The ends were cut back, 7 bases at V and 5 bases at J, with 18 bases in the middle. CDR3 loop: CASTLRRAGDNEQFF. CDR3 DNA sequence: TGTGCCAGCACCCTTCGACGGGCCGGCGACAATGAGCAGTTCTTC.

This clonotype has a handful of counts. V and J are TRBV5-1 and TRBJ2-2, with TRBD1 as a possible D gene (5 bases). Between the trimmed V and J ends, which lost 4 bases and 6 bases, there was a span of 13 bases. This CDR3 is built from 14 residues. The V gene's germline CDR1 is SGHRS and CDR2 YFSETQ. The CDR3 DNA reads TGCGCCAGCAGCCCCGGACACGGTCCCGGGGAGCTGTTTTTT. It yields the protein CASSPGHGPGELFF.

The rearrangement joins TRBV15 to TRBJ1-5; D unresolved. The CDR3 contains 14 residues. Germline lookup yields CDR1 LNHNV and CDR2 YYDKDF (reference sequence). Trimming stripped 1 base from V and 7 bases from J, with 11 bases between. The CDR3 spells CATSRGGGGQPQHF. CDR3 coding DNA: TGTGCCACCAGCAGAGGCGGAGGCGGACAGCCCCAGCATTTT.

Only a few counts were recorded for this clonotype. The J gene is TRBJ2-1, the V gene TRBV12-3 or TRBV12-4; 10 nucleotides agree with TRBD2. CDR3 size: 19 residues. V shed 3 bases and J 7 bases; nucleotides not matched to a gene: 18. The CDR3 sequence: CASSLGGIGSGRARNEQFF. The CDR3 DNA follows: TGTGCCAGCAGTTTGGGAGGGATTGGGAGCGGGAGGGCCAGAAATGAGCAGTTCTTC.

This clonotype was found once. The chain couples TRBV4-1 to TRBJ2-7; D may correspond to TRBD1 or TRBD2 (5 bases each). This CDR3 has 16 amino acids. V lost 4 bases and J lost 2, with 18 bases in between. Germline V gene lookup returns CDR1 MGHRA and CDR2 YSYEKL. CDR3 region: CASSLLDGTDPYEQYF. CDR3 nucleotides: TGCGCCAGCAGCCTCTTGGATGGGACGGACCCCTACGAGCAGTACTTC.

A few counts support this clonotype. This sequence joins TRBV6-5 and TRBJ1-4, with 8 bases lining up with TRBD1. Trimming cost V 0 bases and J 4 bases; bases outside gene matches: 10. Germline V gives CDR1 MNHEY, CDR2 SVGAGI. The CDR3 extends over 18 amino acids. CDR3 bases: TGTGCCAGCAGTTACTCGGGGCCGAGACAGGGGATTAATGAAAAACTGTTTTTT. The encoded protein is CASSYSGPRQGINEKLFF.

This clonotype appeared a few times. The V and J genes are TRBV30 and TRBJ1-5; maybe TRBD1 (6 bases). Per the germline V gene, CDR1 is GTSNPN and CDR2 is SVGIG (reference sequence). This CDR3 is built from 17 residues. V lost 0 bases and J 1 base, leaving 16 bases between the germline ends. This chain's CDR3 is CAWSVYAGTPSNQPQHF. The CDR3 coding sequence is TGTGCCTGGAGTGTTTATGCAGGGACACCGAGCAATCAGCCCCAGCATTTT.